This T cell receptor beta chain is from a study of molecular identifiers for immune sequencing clone quantification. This clonotype was counted only a few times. TCRdb processed the PCR reads anew with MiXCR; each CDR3 protein has one entry. The sample carries approximately 590,000 distinct CDR3 sequences, around 25% recorded once. A CD8+CD4-CCR7+CD45RA+ phenotype served as the sorting definition for naive CD8 T cells. With V trimmed by 2 bases and J by 4 bases, 7 bases remained unmatched. Per the germline V gene, CDR1 is MNHEY and CDR2 is SMNVEV (reference sequence). The CDR3 is made up of 15 amino acids.

Sequencing was performed on naive CD8+ T cells from blood, with Jurkat cell RNA spiked in. Subset in this sample: FACS-sorted CD8+CD4-CCR7+CD45RA+ naive T cells. The origin of this receptor is a human donor in good health. Some libraries in this study had Jurkat cell RNA spiked in. The chain is built from TRBV27 and TRBJ2-7; 8 nucleotides line up with TRBD1. CDR3 in DNA: TGTGCCAGCAGTTTAACCGGACAGGGTGTATACGAGCAGTACTTC. Encoded protein: CASSLTGQGVYEQYF.